These 3 T cell receptor beta chains were all obtained from the same sample, sequenced in a study of cytomegalovirus exposure and HLA in healthy donors. With 60 Vbeta and 13 Jbeta primers, the PCR was carried out. Sequencing used immunoSEQ multiplex PCR; TCRdb keeps in-frame clones, though not all of them. The repertoire holds about 180,000 clones, over 75% seen once, with more than 0.5% in the top ten. Sequencing used PBMCs. The receptors come from a woman aged 45-60 years in good health and CMV-seronegative.

The chain carries TRBV10-3 and TRBJ2-7; 9 bases match TRBD2. The V gene's germline CDR1 is ENHRY and CDR2 SYGVKD. The CDR3 extends over 14 amino acids. For the CDR3, the DNA is TGTGCAGGTAGCGCGGCTAGCGGGGACTACGAGCAGTACTTC. Protein: CAGSAASGDYEQYF.

The J gene is TRBJ1-5, the V gene TRBV19; 7 bases agree with TRBD1. With V trimmed by 8 bases and J by 5 bases, 6 bases remained unmatched. The CDR3 is 13 amino acids. Germline V lookup: CDR1 LNHDA, CDR2 SQIVND (reference sequence). In nucleotides, the CDR3 is TGTGCCAGTGCTGACAGGGCCGATCAGCCCCAGCATTTT. As protein: CASADRADQPQHF.

The chain's CDR3 is CASTTGGNNQPQHF. The CDR3 region has the DNA TGTGCCAGCACGACAGGGGGTAACAATCAGCCCCAGCATTTT. The chain couples TRBV7-9 to TRBJ1-5; the match to TRBD1 covers 9 bases. V shed 7 bases, J shed 3 bases, and the junction held 4 bases outside the gene matches. The length of the CDR3 is 14 residues. In germline, CDR1 is SEHNR, CDR2 FQNEAQ (reference sequence).